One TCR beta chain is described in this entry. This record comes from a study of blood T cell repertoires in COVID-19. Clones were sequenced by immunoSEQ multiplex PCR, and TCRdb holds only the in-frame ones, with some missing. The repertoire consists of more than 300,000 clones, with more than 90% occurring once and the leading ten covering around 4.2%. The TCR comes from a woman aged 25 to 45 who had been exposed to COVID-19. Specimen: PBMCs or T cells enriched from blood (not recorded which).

The CDR3 region has the DNA TGCGCCAGCAGCTTGGTGCCAGAGGTTAGGTACGAGCAGTACTTC. Protein: CASSLVPEVRYEQYF. V and J are TRBV5-1 and TRBJ2-7; D unclear. Trimming took off 0 bases at V and 4 bases at J, with 14 bases between the two ends. This CDR3 region has 15 residues. The germline V gene has CDR1 SGHRS and CDR2 YFSETQ.